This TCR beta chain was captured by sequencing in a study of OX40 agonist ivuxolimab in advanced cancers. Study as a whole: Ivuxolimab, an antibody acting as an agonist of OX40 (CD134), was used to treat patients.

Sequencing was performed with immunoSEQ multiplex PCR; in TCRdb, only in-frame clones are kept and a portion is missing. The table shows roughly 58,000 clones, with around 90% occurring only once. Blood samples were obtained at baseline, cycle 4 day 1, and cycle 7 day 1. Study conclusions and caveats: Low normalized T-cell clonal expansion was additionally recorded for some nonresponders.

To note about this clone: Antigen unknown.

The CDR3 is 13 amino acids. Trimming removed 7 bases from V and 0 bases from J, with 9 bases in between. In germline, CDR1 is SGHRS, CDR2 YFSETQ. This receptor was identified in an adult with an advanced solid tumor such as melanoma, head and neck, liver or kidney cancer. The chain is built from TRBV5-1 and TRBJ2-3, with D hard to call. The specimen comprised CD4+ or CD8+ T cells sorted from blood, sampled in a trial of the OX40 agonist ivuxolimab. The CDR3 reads CASSEGSTDTQYF. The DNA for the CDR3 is TGCGCCAGCTCGGAAGGTAGCACAGATACGCAGTATTTT.